Detailed here is one T cell receptor beta chain. As yet, its antigen is unknown. Germline V gene lookup returns CDR1 SGHNT and CDR2 YYREEE (reference sequence). Trimming cost V 2 bases and J 0 bases, with 6 bases left between them. This CDR3 is built from 13 residues. The data are from a study of T cell responses to AZD1222 COVID-19 vaccine. Study overall: The study pooled second doses at about 4 or about 12 weeks.

Data came from immunoSEQ multiplex PCR; TCRdb stores just in-frame clones and leaves some out. The profile covers about 94,000 clones, with 88% appearing a single time and roughly 15% taken by the ten largest. General study findings and limits: Recipients of two AZD1222 doses showed rising Spike-specific TCR breadth and depth. Donors were largely white British and mainly female; clonal diversity was possibly underestimated. There were repertoire samples only from the period after the peak T cell response.

The sequencing here drew on peripheral blood, taken on day 0 of AZD1222 vaccination. This receptor was taken from an adult in good health. The chain is built from TRBV5-4 and TRBJ2-7; D is unresolved. The CDR3 spells CASSFESSYEQYF. The CDR3 region has the DNA TGTGCCAGCAGCTTTGAGAGCTCCTACGAGCAGTACTTC.